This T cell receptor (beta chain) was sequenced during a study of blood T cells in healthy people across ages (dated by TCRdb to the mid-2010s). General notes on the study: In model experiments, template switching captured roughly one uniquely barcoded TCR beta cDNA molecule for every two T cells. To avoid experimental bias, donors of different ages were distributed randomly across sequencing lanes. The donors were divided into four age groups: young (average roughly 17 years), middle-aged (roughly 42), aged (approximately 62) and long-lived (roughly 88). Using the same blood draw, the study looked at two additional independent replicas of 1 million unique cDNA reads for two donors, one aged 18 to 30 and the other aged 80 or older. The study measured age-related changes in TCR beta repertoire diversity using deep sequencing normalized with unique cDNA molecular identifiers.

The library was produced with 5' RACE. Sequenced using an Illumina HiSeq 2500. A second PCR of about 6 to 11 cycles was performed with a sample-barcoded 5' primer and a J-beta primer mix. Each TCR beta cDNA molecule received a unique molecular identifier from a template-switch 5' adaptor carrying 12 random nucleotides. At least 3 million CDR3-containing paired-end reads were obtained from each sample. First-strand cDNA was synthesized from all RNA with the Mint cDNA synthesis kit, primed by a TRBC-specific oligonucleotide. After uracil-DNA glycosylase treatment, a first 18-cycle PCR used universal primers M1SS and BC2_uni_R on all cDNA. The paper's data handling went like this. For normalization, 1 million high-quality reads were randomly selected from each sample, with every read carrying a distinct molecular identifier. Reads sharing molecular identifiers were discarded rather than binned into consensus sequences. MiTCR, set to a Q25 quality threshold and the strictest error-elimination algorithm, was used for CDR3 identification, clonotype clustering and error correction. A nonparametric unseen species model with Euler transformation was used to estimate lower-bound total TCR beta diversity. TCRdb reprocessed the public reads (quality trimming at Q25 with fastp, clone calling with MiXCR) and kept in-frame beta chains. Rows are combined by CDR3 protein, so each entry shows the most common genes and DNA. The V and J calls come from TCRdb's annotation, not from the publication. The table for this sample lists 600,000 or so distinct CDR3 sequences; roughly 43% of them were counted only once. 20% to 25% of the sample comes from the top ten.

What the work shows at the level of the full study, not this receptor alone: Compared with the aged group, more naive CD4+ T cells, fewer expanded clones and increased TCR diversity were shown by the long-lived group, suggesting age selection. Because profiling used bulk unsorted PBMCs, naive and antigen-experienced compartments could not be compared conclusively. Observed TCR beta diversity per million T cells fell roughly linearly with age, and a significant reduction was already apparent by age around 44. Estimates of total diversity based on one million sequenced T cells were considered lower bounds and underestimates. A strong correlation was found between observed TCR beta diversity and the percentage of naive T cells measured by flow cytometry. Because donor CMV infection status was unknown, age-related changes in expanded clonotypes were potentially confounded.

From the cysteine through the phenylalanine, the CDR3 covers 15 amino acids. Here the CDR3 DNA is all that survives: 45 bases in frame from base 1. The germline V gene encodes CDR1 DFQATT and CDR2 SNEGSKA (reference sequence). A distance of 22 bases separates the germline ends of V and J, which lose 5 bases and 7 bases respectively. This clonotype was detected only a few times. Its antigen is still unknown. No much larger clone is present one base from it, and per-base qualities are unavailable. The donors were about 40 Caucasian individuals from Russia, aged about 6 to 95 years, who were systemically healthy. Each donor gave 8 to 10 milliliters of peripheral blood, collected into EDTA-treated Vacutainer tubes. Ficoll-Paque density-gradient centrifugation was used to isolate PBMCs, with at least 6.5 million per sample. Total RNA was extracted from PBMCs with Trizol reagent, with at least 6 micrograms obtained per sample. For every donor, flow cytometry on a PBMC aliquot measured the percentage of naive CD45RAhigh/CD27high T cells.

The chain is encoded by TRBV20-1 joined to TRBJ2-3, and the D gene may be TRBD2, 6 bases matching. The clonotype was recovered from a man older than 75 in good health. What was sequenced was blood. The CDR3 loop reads CSALSGSTHGNTQYF. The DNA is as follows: TGCAGTGCTCTGAGCGGGTCTACCCACGGGAATACGCAGTATTTT.